Below, 4 T cell receptor beta chains from the same sample are listed, as sequenced in a study of identical twins. TCRdb passed the 5' RACE reads through MiXCR, listing each CDR3 protein once. The table lists 700,000 or so distinct CDR3 sequences, roughly 8% of them singletons. A further study also used this sample, focusing on yellow fever vaccine responses in identical twins.

Specimen: PBMCs. The receptor set was obtained from a woman in her late teens or twenties in good health.

The gene calls are TRBV20-1 and TRBJ2-3; possible D gene TRBD1, 7 bases. Trimming removed 7 bases at V and 4 bases at J, with 15 bases between. Germline V lookup: CDR1 DFQATT, CDR2 SNEGSKA (reference sequence). This CDR3 contains 13 residues. CDR3 in amino acids: CSVPDRDSDTQYF. In nucleotides, the CDR3 is TGCAGTGTCCCCGACAGGGACTCAGATACGCAGTATTTT.

This clonotype was seen only a few times. CDR3 sequence: CASSYGLGTEAFF. The CDR3 region has the DNA TGTGCCAGCAGTTACGGACTTGGTACTGAAGCTTTCTTT. The V and J genes are TRBV6-5 and TRBJ1-1; D unresolved. V lost 2 bases and J 5 bases, leaving 9 bases between the germline ends. Germline V gives CDR1 MNHEY, CDR2 SVGAGI. The CDR3 has 13 residues.

The CDR3 region is CSARVAGGPENEQFF. The CDR3 DNA sequence: TGCAGTGCTAGGGTAGCGGGAGGGCCGGAAAATGAGCAGTTCTTC. This chain connects TRBV20-1 to TRBJ2-1, with 11 bases aligning to TRBD2. The CDR3 spans 15 residues. The germline V gene has CDR1 DFQATT and CDR2 SNEGSKA (reference sequence). The J segment lost 7 bases and the V segment lost 3 bases, leaving 8 bases of the junction unmatched.

This clonotype appeared many times. The CDR3 DNA reads TGTGCCAGCAGCAAGGGGGAGGTCTACGAGCAGTACTTC. Protein: CASSKGEVYEQYF. The rearrangement links TRBV3-1 to TRBJ2-7; D might be TRBD1 or TRBD2, each matching 6 bases. Germline CDR1 LGHDT, CDR2 YNNKEL (reference sequence). The CDR3 extends over 13 amino acids. V lost 5 bases, J lost 3 bases, and 11 bases lay in between.